Each of the 8 T cell receptor beta chains below was sequenced from the same sample in a study of CXCR3-negative and CXCR3-positive naive CD8 T cells. 5' RACE with UMI labels generated the TRB cDNA libraries. TCRdb re-analyzed the 5' RACE reads; it lists each CDR3 protein once, without DNA. The listing records some 130,000 distinct CDR3 sequences. Input material: naive CXCR3- CD8+ T cells from blood. As to subset: CD45RO-CCR7+CD27+CD95- naive CD8+ T cells lacking CXCR3 (TNR3-). Source of these receptors: a human donor in good health. Some clones in this sample may be carry-over from other donors' samples.

The chain links TRBV7-9 to TRBJ2-5. The CDR3 covers 15 residues. Germline CDR1 reads SEHNR; CDR2 reads FQNEAQ (reference sequence). CDR3 residues: CASSSVQRSQETQYF.

V and J are TRBV29-1 and TRBJ2-7; TCRdb names TRBD1, which stays unverified in the absence of DNA. The CDR3 totals 14 residues. CDR1 and CDR2 (germline): SQVTM, ANQGSEA. The CDR3 sequence: CSVEDGTGSYEQYF.

The chain combines TRBV11-2 with TRBJ1-2. CDR1 is SGHAT, CDR2 FQNNGV, per germline. The length of the CDR3 is 14 residues. CDR3 sequence reads: CASSLGAMGYGYTF.

The CDR3 loop is CASSFATWVQETQYF. The J gene is TRBJ2-5, the V gene TRBV11-2. The CDR3 spans 15 residues. Germline CDR1 reads SGHAT; CDR2 reads FQNNGV.

The chain carries TRBV4-1 and TRBJ1-1; checking the TCRdb D call of TRBD1 is not possible without DNA. Germline V gene lookup returns CDR1 MGHRA and CDR2 YSYEKL. The CDR3 is made up of 14 amino acids. This CDR3 reads CASSQDARGTEAFF.

The CDR3 region is CASSLVSYNTGELFF. This chain joins TRBV11-2 and TRBJ2-2. Per the germline V gene, CDR1 is SGHAT and CDR2 is FQNNGV. The CDR3 loop spans 15 amino acids.

The chain uses TRBV3-1 and TRBJ2-3. From germline, CDR1 is LGHDT and CDR2 YNNKEL (reference sequence). CDR3 length: 13 amino acids. The CDR3 protein is CASSQDPLDTQYF.

The chain carries TRBV12-3 or TRBV12-4 and TRBJ1-6; as DNA is missing, the TRBD1 call by TCRdb cannot be tested. The CDR3 runs to 17 residues. CDR3 sequence: CASSPQGLGSYNSPLHF.